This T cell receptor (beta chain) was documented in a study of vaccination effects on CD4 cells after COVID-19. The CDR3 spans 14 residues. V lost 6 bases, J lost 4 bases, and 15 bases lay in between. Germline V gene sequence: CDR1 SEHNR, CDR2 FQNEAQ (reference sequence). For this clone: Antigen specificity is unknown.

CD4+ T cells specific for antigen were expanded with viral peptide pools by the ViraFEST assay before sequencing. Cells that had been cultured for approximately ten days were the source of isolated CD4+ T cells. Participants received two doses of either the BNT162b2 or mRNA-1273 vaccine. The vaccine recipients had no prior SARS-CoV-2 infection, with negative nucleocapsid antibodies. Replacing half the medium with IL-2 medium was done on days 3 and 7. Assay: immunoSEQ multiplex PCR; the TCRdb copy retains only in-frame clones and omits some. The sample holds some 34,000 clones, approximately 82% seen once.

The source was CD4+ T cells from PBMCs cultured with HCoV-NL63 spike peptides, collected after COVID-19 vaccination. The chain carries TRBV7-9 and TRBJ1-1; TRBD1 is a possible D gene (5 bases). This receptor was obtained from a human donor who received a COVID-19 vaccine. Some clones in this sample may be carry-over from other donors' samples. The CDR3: CASSHNGAGTEAFF. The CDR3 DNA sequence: TGTGCCAGCAGTCACAATGGGGCGGGCACTGAAGCTTTCTTT.